The T cell receptor beta chain described here comes from a study of blood T cell repertoires in COVID-19. As for the study in general: PBMCs, B-cell-depleted T cells, or T cells provided the cDNA or gDNA that made up the material.

TCRdb's table, derived via immunoSEQ multiplex PCR, lists solely in-frame clones and lacks some. The sample shows 350,000 to 450,000 clones, approximately 91% of them seen only once. Living in 20 to 30 US areas, the participants were between roughly 18 and 90 years of age. Cohorts were determined from participant-reported clinical history. The V end was cut by 5 bases, the J end by 5 bases, with 19 bases between. This CDR3 spans 15 amino acids. Germline CDR1 reads SGHTA; CDR2 reads FQGNSA. The sample consisted of PBMCs or T cells enriched from blood (not recorded which). V gene TRBV7-2 combines with J gene TRBJ2-7, with a weak D call TRBD1 (6 bases). This clonotype was sampled from a woman aged 40 to 50 who had been exposed to COVID-19. The CDR3 protein is CASSLDRSSFNEQYF. In DNA form, the CDR3 reads TGTGCCAGCAGCCTCGACAGGTCGAGCTTCAACGAGCAGTACTTC.